The 13 T cell receptor beta chains given below trace back to one sample, sequenced in a study of identical twins. TCRdb reprocessed the 5' RACE reads with MiXCR, giving one entry per CDR3 protein. The table includes 200,000 to 300,000 distinct CDR3 sequences, 5.5% to 8% detected once. This sample also appeared in a second study, on yellow fever vaccine responses in identical twins.

The sequencing input was memory (CD45RO+) T cells sorted from blood. These TCRs come from a woman aged 18-29 years in good health.

In this sample, this clonotype turned up many times. The genes are TRBV4-1 and TRBJ2-5; D ambiguous. This CDR3 is 16 amino acids long. Trimming left V 0 bases short and J 3 bases short, with 14 bases between. Germline values: CDR1 MGHRA, CDR2 YSYEKL. Here the CDR3 DNA reads TGCGCCAGCAGCCAAGATGGTACGGCGATTGAAGAGACCCAGTACTTC. Its translation is CASSQDGTAIEETQYF.

At least ten counts were recorded for this clonotype. The chain links TRBV10-3 to TRBJ2-3; maybe TRBD1 (6 bases). This CDR3 has 12 residues. Germline assignment: CDR1 ENHRY and CDR2 SYGVKD. Trimming stripped 10 bases from V and 6 bases from J, with 14 bases between. CDR3 DNA: TGTGCCACCGAAACAGGGAAGGATACGCAGTATTTT. Protein sequence: CATETGKDTQYF.

The sample holds many counts of this clonotype. The J gene is TRBJ2-1, the V gene TRBV29-1; 11 nucleotides agree with TRBD2. J gave up 12 bases and V 4 bases, and 5 bases lay outside the gene matches. There are 12 residues in the CDR3. Germline V gives CDR1 SQVTM, CDR2 ANQGSEA. Written as DNA, the CDR3 is TGCAGCGTTGTCCCTCTAGCGGGGGGGCAGTTCTTC. Residues: CSVVPLAGGQFF.

This clonotype was observed many times. The chain uses TRBV28 and TRBJ2-7, with 8 bases lining up with TRBD2. CDR1 is MDHEN, CDR2 SYDVKM, per germline. This CDR3 spans 14 amino acids. V shed 6 bases and J 4 bases; nucleotides not matched to a gene: 8. CDR3: CASRPPGLEYEQYV. The DNA for the CDR3 is TGTGCCAGCAGACCACCGGGACTAGAATACGAGCAGTACGTC.

This clonotype was counted between two and nine times. This sequence joins TRBV6-2 or TRBV6-3 and TRBJ1-1; D is unresolved. Germline assignment: CDR1 MNHEY and CDR2 SVGEGT. The CDR3 loop spans 13 amino acids. Trimming stripped 2 bases from V and 8 bases from J, with 12 bases between. CDR3 amino acids: CASSYLASLEAFF. In nucleotides, the CDR3 is TGTGCCAGCAGTTACCTTGCCAGCCTAGAAGCTTTCTTT.

This CDR3 is CATGGGAGNTEAFF. CDR3 in DNA: TGTGCCACGGGCGGAGGGGCTGGGAACACTGAAGCTTTCTTT. The chain carries TRBV10-3 and TRBJ1-1; maybe TRBD1 (5 bases). This CDR3 region has 14 residues. Trimming left V 10 bases short and J 1 base short, with 16 bases between. Germline V gives CDR1 ENHRY, CDR2 SYGVKD.

This clonotype was observed once. A much larger clone differs by one base, so this may be a read error. The genes are TRBV3-1 and TRBJ2-5, with no clear D. The end of the DNA aligns better with TRBJ2-1, so the J call may be wrong. Germline assignment: CDR1 LGHDT and CDR2 YNNKEL (reference sequence). The CDR3 has 15 residues. The CDR3 protein is CASTREKREVETQFF. CDR3 DNA: TGTGCCAGCACCCGCGAAAAAAGGGAAGTGGAGACCCAGTTCTTC.

This clonotype occurred a few times. The gene calls are TRBV4-2 and TRBJ2-2; TRBD2 matches 16 bases. The CDR3 covers 18 residues. Germline V CDR1 and CDR2: LGHNA, YNFKEQ. The V segment lost 3 bases and the J segment 5 bases; nucleotides outside the gene matches: 6. As DNA, the CDR3 is TGTGCCAGCAGCCAGCCCTCGGGACTAGCGGGGGGGACCGGGGAGCTGTTTTTT. It encodes CASSQPSGLAGGTGELFF.

In its sample, this clonotype was seen a few times. This chain uses TRBV18 with TRBJ1-4, with TRBD1 identical over 7 bases. The CDR3 extends over 13 amino acids. V shed 3 bases, J shed 5 bases, and the junction held 0 bases outside the gene matches. Germline loops: CDR1 KGHSH, CDR2 LQKENI. DNA for the CDR3: TGTGCCAGCTCACCGGGACAGAATGAAAAACTGTTTTTT. Protein product: CASSPGQNEKLFF.

This clonotype was seen many times. The chain employs TRBV12-3 or TRBV12-4 and TRBJ1-2; TRBD1 matches 8 bases. The length of the CDR3 is 15 residues. The V gene end was trimmed by 4 bases and the J gene end by 3 bases; junction bases not matched to a gene: 7. This CDR3 reads CASSSKNRGDYGYTF. CDR3 nucleotide sequence: TGTGCCAGCAGTTCCAAAAACAGGGGGGACTATGGCTACACCTTC.

This clonotype came up many times. The V call is TRBV9, the J call TRBJ2-7; TRBD2 matches at 9 bases. CDR1 is SGDLS, CDR2 YYNGEE, per germline. Trimming removed 4 bases from V and 6 bases from J; junction bases left unmatched: 8. This CDR3 has 14 amino acids. CDR3: CASSLTPRGGEQYF. CDR3 DNA: TGTGCCAGCAGCCTGACCCCGCGGGGGGGCGAGCAGTACTTC.

The V gene is TRBV6-1, the J gene TRBJ1-5; weak D call: TRBD1 (6 bases). This CDR3 spans 14 amino acids. Germline V gene sequence: CDR1 MNHNS, CDR2 SASEGT. V was cut by 0 bases and J by 6 bases, with 9 bases left in between. The CDR3 region is CASSEAGGAQPQHF. The CDR3 DNA reads TGTGCCAGCAGTGAAGCAGGGGGTGCTCAGCCCCAGCATTTT.

The V gene is TRBV24-1, the J gene TRBJ2-3; D perhaps matches TRBD2 (6 bases). This CDR3 spans 16 amino acids. Per the germline V gene, CDR1 is KGHDR and CDR2 is SFDVKD. Trimming removed 1 base at V and 1 base at J, with 11 bases between. CDR3 loop: CATSDFSGAGTDTQYF. CDR3 nucleotides: TGTGCCACCAGTGATTTCTCGGGAGCTGGCACAGATACGCAGTATTTT.